The present entry profiles one TCR beta chain with its context. What it recognizes is unknown. This record belongs to a study of cytomegalovirus exposure and HLA in healthy donors. Notes on the study in general: CMV antigen specificity was confirmed in vitro for three CMV-associated chains.

CDR3 length: 16 residues. V dropped 0 bases and J dropped 6 bases, with 17 bases sitting between them. The germline V gene has CDR1 SGHRS and CDR2 YFSETQ. The protocol was immunoSEQ multiplex PCR, while the TCRdb copy is restricted to in-frame clones and leaves out a portion. The table includes approximately 81,000 clones, 85% to 95% detected once. The rearrangement joins TRBV5-1 to TRBJ2-3, with unresolved D. This TCR was sampled from a young man in good health and CMV-seronegative. The sequenced material came from PBMCs. The CDR3 loop is CASSLGGTEGLDTQYF. The CDR3 region has the DNA TGCGCCAGCAGCTTGGGAGGAACGGAAGGTTTGGATACGCAGTATTTT.